These 30 T cell receptor beta chains were all obtained from the same sample, sequenced in a study of blood T cell repertoires in COVID-19. TCRdb keeps only in-frame clones here, not all; method: immunoSEQ multiplex PCR. The data hold about 130,000 clones, with around 80% observed a single time. Sequenced material: peripheral blood. All receptors derive from a man aged 40-50 years with active or convalescent COVID-19.

The chain employs TRBV4-2 and TRBJ2-3; 7 nucleotides align to TRBD2. The CDR3 contains 15 residues. V lost 1 base and J lost 11; bases outside the gene matches: 12. CDR1 is LGHNA, CDR2 YNFKEQ, per germline. CDR3 amino acids: CASSQAPSGDAKQYF. CDR3 DNA: TGTGCCAGCAGCCAAGCCCCAAGCGGGGACGCTAAGCAGTATTTT.

J is TRBJ1-2 and V is TRBV5-1; possibly TRBD1 for D (6 bases). Per the germline V gene, CDR1 is SGHRS and CDR2 is YFSETQ. The V end was cut by 5 bases, the J end by 4 bases, with 15 bases between. The CDR3 length is 14 residues. This chain's CDR3 is CASSSGGATYGYTF. CDR3 nucleotide sequence: TGCGCCAGCAGTTCGGGGGGCGCGACCTATGGCTACACCTTC.

The chain joins TRBV5-4 to TRBJ2-4; the D is unclear. V was shortened by 3 bases and J by 5 bases, with 3 bases between the two germline ends. The CDR3 totals 11 residues. Germline V gene data show CDR1 as SGHNT and CDR2 as YYREEE (reference sequence). CDR3 amino acids: CASSSENIQYF. DNA of the CDR3: TGTGCCAGCAGCTCGGAAAACATTCAGTACTTC.

The V and J genes are TRBV20-1 and TRBJ2-7, with 8 bases matching TRBD2. From germline, CDR1 is DFQATT and CDR2 SNEGSKA (reference sequence). J lost 7 bases, V lost 3 bases, and 17 bases had no gene match. This CDR3 is built from 16 residues. The DNA of the CDR3 is TGCAGTGCTAGTAGGTCAGGCGGGGCGGGGGGCCGAGAGCAGTACTTC. Translation: CSASRSGGAGGREQYF.

The chain carries TRBV19 and TRBJ1-6, with 8 bases fitting TRBD1. The CDR3 covers 18 residues. J gave up 7 bases and V 4 bases, and 15 bases lay outside the gene matches. CDR1 and CDR2 from the germline V gene are LNHDA and SQIVND (reference sequence). The CDR3 sequence: CASSTPGSAGGANSPLHF. Written as DNA, the CDR3 is TGTGCCAGTAGTACCCCGGGGAGCGCAGGGGGCGCGAATTCACCCCTCCACTTT.

J is TRBJ2-5 and V is TRBV6-5; TRBD2 is a possible D gene (5 bases). This CDR3 is built from 14 residues. The ends were cut back, 5 bases at V and 3 bases at J, with 13 bases in the middle. Germline V gene sequence: CDR1 MNHEY, CDR2 SVGAGI. The CDR3 loop is CASSPTSGEETQYF. The DNA for the CDR3 is TGTGCCAGCAGTCCCACTTCCGGGGAAGAGACCCAGTACTTC.

Written as DNA, the CDR3 is TGTGCCAGCAGCCCGATAACGGGACAGTCGAATGAGCAGTTCTTC. Translation: CASSPITGQSNEQFF. The chain carries TRBV5-4 and TRBJ2-1, with 7 nucleotides matching TRBD1. The length of the CDR3 is 15 residues. CDR1 and CDR2 from the germline V gene are SGHNT and YYREEE (reference sequence). V trimming: 4 bases; J trimming: 7 bases; junction bases outside the gene matches: 11.

This chain links TRBV7-8 with TRBJ2-7, with a tentative D call TRBD1 (6 bases). V was clipped by 4 bases and J by 3 bases, with 16 bases between them. The CDR3 loop spans 15 amino acids. Germline-derived CDR1 and CDR2 are SGHVS and FQNEAQ. DNA of the CDR3: TGTGCCAGCAGCTCAAGGGCAGGGGAGTACTACGAGCAGTACTTC. Translated: CASSSRAGEYYEQYF.

The chain joins TRBV5-5 to TRBJ2-2, with D maybe TRBD2 (6 bases). Germline V lookup: CDR1 SGHKS, CDR2 YYEKEE (reference sequence). This CDR3 comprises 15 residues. Trimming took 4 bases from V and 6 from J, leaving 16 bases between them. CDR3 loop: CASSTQVREAGELFF. CDR3 nucleotide sequence: TGTGCCAGCAGCACCCAAGTGAGGGAGGCCGGGGAGCTGTTTTTT. The full variable domain, rest sourced from reference TRBV5-5 and TRBJ2-2, is DAGVTQSPTHLIKTRGQQVTLRCSPISGHKSVSWYQQVLGQGPQFIFQYYEKEERGRGNFPDRFSARQFPNYSSELNVNALLLGDSALYLCASSTQVREAGELFFGEGSRLTVL.

The V call is TRBV6-5, the J call TRBJ2-2; 10 positions match TRBD1. This CDR3 contains 13 residues. Germline V gene lookup returns CDR1 MNHEY and CDR2 SVGAGI. V was pared by 7 bases and J by 6 bases, with 2 bases of the junction left unmatched. DNA of the CDR3: TGTGCCAGCAACGGACAGGGGGCCGGGGAGCTGTTTTTT. Amino acid sequence: CASNGQGAGELFF.

This chain links TRBV6-4 with TRBJ2-7; the D is unclear. The CDR3 is 17 residues long. Germline CDR1 MRHNA, CDR2 SNTAGT. V lost 0 bases to trimming and J lost 4 bases, with 19 bases between them. The CDR3 is CASSDSGRPRLLYEQYF. The CDR3 bases are TGTGCCAGCAGTGACTCCGGTCGGCCGAGACTGCTATACGAGCAGTACTTC.

V is TRBV9 and J is TRBJ1-2, with a weak D call TRBD1 (5 bases). Between the trimmed V and J ends, which lost 0 bases and 4 bases, there was a span of 13 bases. The germline V gene has CDR1 SGDLS and CDR2 YYNGEE. This CDR3 has 15 residues. Written as DNA, the CDR3 is TGTGCCAGCAGCGTAGTTGCAGGGTCGGGCTATGGCTACACCTTC. Translating gives CASSVVAGSGYGYTF.

CDR3 DNA sequence: TGTGCCAGCTCACCTCCGCGCGGATCCTACGAGCAGTACTTC. Translation gives CASSPPRGSYEQYF. The chain is built from TRBV18 and TRBJ2-7, with unresolved D. Trimming left V 3 bases short and J 1 base short, with 10 bases between. Germline V gene lookup returns CDR1 KGHSH and CDR2 LQKENI. The CDR3 runs 14 residues.

CDR3: CASSFFGTGAIRYTF. The CDR3, as DNA: TGTGCCAGCAGTTTTTTTGGGACAGGGGCTATCCGCTACACCTTC. This chain links TRBV28 with TRBJ1-2; 10 nucleotides line up with TRBD1. CDR1 is MDHEN and CDR2 is SYDVKM in the germline V gene. The CDR3 contains 15 residues. V gave up 3 bases and J gave up 9 bases; unmatched junction bases: 10.

The chain employs TRBV7-8 and TRBJ2-2; 9 bases agree with TRBD1. This CDR3 has 16 residues. Per germline, CDR1 SGHVS and CDR2 FQNEAQ. Germline trimming cut 5 bases from V and 7 bases from J; bases unmatched to any gene: 11. CDR3 nucleotides: TGTGCCAGCAGCCTCCGGGACAGGGTATCCGGCGGGGAGCTGTTTTTT. It encodes CASSLRDRVSGGELFF. The entire variable domain, with the rest obtained from reference TRBV7-8 and TRBJ2-2, is as follows: GAGVSQSPRYKVAKRGQDVALRCDPISGHVSLFWYQQALGQGPEFLTYFQNEAQLDKSGLPSDRFFAERPEGSVSTLKIQRTQQEDSAVYLCASSLRDRVSGGELFFGEGSRLTVL.

The chain carries TRBV6-5 and TRBJ2-1, with D perhaps matching TRBD1 (6 bases). V was cut by 4 bases and J by 3 bases, with 13 bases left in between. The CDR3 runs to 15 residues. Germline V gives CDR1 MNHEY, CDR2 SVGAGI. In DNA, the CDR3 is TGTGCCAGCAGTTTTCAGGGGAGAAGCTACAATGAGCAGTTCTTC. Its protein is CASSFQGRSYNEQFF.

The rearrangement uses TRBV29-1 and TRBJ1-2, with TRBD1 matching over 7 bases. CDR3 length: 14 residues. CDR1 and CDR2 from the germline V gene are SQVTM and ANQGSEA. The V gene end was trimmed by 7 bases and the J gene end by 2 bases; junction bases not matched to a gene: 10. The CDR3 protein is CSGGSGQINYGYTF. The DNA of the CDR3 is TGCAGCGGTGGGTCGGGACAGATAAACTATGGCTACACCTTC.

This clone has a single count. This sequence joins TRBV27 and TRBJ1-6; D remains ambiguous. The CDR3 is 16 residues long. Germline V gives CDR1 MNHEY, CDR2 SMNVEV (reference sequence). V was clipped by 4 bases and J by 13 bases, with 23 bases between them. DNA of the CDR3: TGTGCCAGCAGTTCGCCGGGAGCCCCCAAGGATCGGCCCCTCCACTTT. It translates to CASSSPGAPKDRPLHF.

This clone has a count of ten or more. The chain combines TRBV6-5 with TRBJ1-6; the match to TRBD1 covers 9 bases. The CDR3 length is 13 residues. Germline assignment: CDR1 MNHEY and CDR2 SVGAGI. Trimming at V came to 8 bases and at J to 10 bases, leaving 6 bases not matched to a gene. CDR3 in DNA: TGTGCCAGCGGACAGGGGTCTGTCTCACCCCTCCACTTT. Encoded protein: CASGQGSVSPLHF.

V gene TRBV28 combines with J gene TRBJ1-3; no reliable D call. The germline gives CDR1 MDHEN, CDR2 SYDVKM. This CDR3 is built from 15 residues. V lost 1 base and J lost 13, with 20 bases in between. Here the CDR3 DNA reads TGTGCCAGCAGTTTATCCTCCGTCGGGGATCGGAGAATATATTTT. Protein product: CASSLSSVGDRRIYF. Full variable domain (missing parts from reference TRBV28 and TRBJ1-3): DVKVTQSSRYLVKRTGEKVFLECVQDMDHENMFWYRQDPGLGLRLIYFSYDVKMKEKGDIPEGYSVSREKKERFSLILESASTNQTSMYLCASSLSSVGDRRIYFGEGSWLTVV.

This chain links TRBV30 with TRBJ2-7; 10 nucleotides line up with TRBD2. The CDR3 sequence is 16 residues long. The germline gives CDR1 GTSNPN, CDR2 SVGIG (reference sequence). The V gene end was trimmed by 4 bases and the J gene end by 4 bases; junction bases not matched to a gene: 13. CDR3 loop: CAWTSPKREGRYEQYF. In DNA, the CDR3 is TGTGCCTGGACCTCCCCCAAGCGGGAGGGCCGGTACGAGCAGTACTTC.

The chain combines TRBV7-2 with TRBJ1-2, with a weak D call TRBD1 (5 bases). V lost 1 base, J lost 2 bases, and 8 bases lay in between. The CDR3 consists of 14 residues. In germline, CDR1 is SGHTA, CDR2 FQGNSA. The CDR3 DNA follows: TGTGCCAGCAGCTTAGACAGGCGCAACTATGGCTACACCTTC. It encodes CASSLDRRNYGYTF. The full variable domain, in which reference TRBV7-2 and TRBJ1-2 provide the parts outside the CDR3, is GAGVSQSPSNKVTEKGKDVELRCDPISGHTALYWYRQSLGQGLEFLIYFQGNSAPDKSGLPSDRFSAERTGGSVSTLTIQRTQQEDSAVYLCASSLDRRNYGYTFGSGTRLTVV.

This clone has just one count. This chain joins TRBV5-4 and TRBJ1-2, with no clear D. The length of the CDR3 is 14 residues. Germline CDR1 is SGHNT and CDR2 is YYREEE (reference sequence). Deletions cut 1 base from V and 4 bases from J, with 11 bases between. CDR3 in DNA: TGTGCCAGCAGCTTGTATCACACCGTCTATGGCTACACCTTC. Protein sequence: CASSLYHTVYGYTF.

The chain recombines TRBV5-1 with TRBJ2-1; no clear D. This CDR3 is built from 12 residues. V was pared by 2 bases and J by 5 bases, with 5 bases between. The germline V gene has CDR1 SGHRS and CDR2 YFSETQ. This chain's CDR3 is CASSFLDNEQFF. The DNA of the CDR3 is TGCGCCAGCAGCTTCCTAGACAATGAGCAGTTCTTC.

V usage is TRBV19 and J usage is TRBJ1-2; D gene uncertain. V was clipped by 2 bases and J by 3 bases, with 13 bases between them. The CDR3 has 15 residues. Per the germline V gene, CDR1 is LNHDA and CDR2 is SQIVND (reference sequence). The CDR3 DNA sequence: TGTGCCAGTAGTATAAAATATCCAGGCCACTATGGCTACACCTTC. Translated, it gives CASSIKYPGHYGYTF.

The J gene is TRBJ1-2, the V gene TRBV2; 8 bases map to TRBD1. Germline CDR1 reads SNHLY; CDR2 reads FYNNEI. The CDR3 length is 15 residues. V shed 6 bases and J 0 bases; nucleotides not matched to a gene: 6. This CDR3 is CASRMVQGANYGYTF. CDR3 DNA sequence: TGTGCCAGCAGGATGGTACAGGGGGCTAACTATGGCTACACCTTC.

This sequence joins TRBV3-1 (or the pseudogene TRBV3-2) and TRBJ1-2; D is possibly TRBD1 (5 bases). This CDR3 has 13 residues. Germline V gene lookup returns CDR1 LGHDT and CDR2 YNNKEL (reference sequence). V was shortened by 5 bases and J by 9 bases, with 16 bases between the two germline ends. CDR3 DNA sequence: TGTGCCAGCAGCTACGGGGACGGCGGGAGCTACACCTTC. This codes for CASSYGDGGSYTF.

This clone has just one count. This chain connects TRBV5-6 to TRBJ1-3; D not resolved. CDR1 is SGHDT and CDR2 is YYEEEE in the germline V gene. The CDR3 runs to 12 residues. V lost 0 bases to trimming and J lost 14 bases, with 12 bases between them. As DNA, the CDR3 is TGTGCCAGCAGCTTGGCCAAGAGGGCCCTATATTTT. Translating gives CASSLAKRALYF.

This chain joins TRBV6-5 and TRBJ1-2, with a possible D match to TRBD1 (6 bases). The V gene lost 4 bases and the J gene lost 4 bases, with 13 bases spanning the gap. The CDR3 sequence is 14 residues long. Germline CDR1 MNHEY, CDR2 SVGAGI. This CDR3 reads CASSSTGSFYGYTF. CDR3 coding DNA: TGTGCCAGCAGTTCTACAGGGAGCTTCTATGGCTACACCTTC.

As DNA, the CDR3 is TGTGCCAGCAACCAGAACCAAGTCCCCCTGGATGGCTACACCTTC. Amino acids: CASNQNQVPLDGYTF. The chain combines TRBV2 with TRBJ1-2; D unresolved. In germline, CDR1 is SNHLY, CDR2 FYNNEI. The CDR3 covers 15 residues. V lost 7 bases, J lost 6 bases, and 21 bases lay in between.